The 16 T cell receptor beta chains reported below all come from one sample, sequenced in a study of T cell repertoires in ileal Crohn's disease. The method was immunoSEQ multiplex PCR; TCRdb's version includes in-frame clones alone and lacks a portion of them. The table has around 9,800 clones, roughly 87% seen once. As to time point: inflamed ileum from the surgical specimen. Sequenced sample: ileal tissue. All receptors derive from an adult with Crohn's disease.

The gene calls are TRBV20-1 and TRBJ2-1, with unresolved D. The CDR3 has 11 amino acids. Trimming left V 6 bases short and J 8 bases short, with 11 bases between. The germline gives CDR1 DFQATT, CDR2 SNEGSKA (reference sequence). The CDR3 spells CSAEDRDEQFF. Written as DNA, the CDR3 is TGCAGTGCCGAGGACCGTGATGAGCAGTTCTTC.

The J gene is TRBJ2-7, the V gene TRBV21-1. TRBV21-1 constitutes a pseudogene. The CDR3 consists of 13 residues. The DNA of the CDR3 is TGTGCCAGCAGCGGGAAACGCATTTACGAGCAGTACTTC. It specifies CASSGKRIYEQYF.

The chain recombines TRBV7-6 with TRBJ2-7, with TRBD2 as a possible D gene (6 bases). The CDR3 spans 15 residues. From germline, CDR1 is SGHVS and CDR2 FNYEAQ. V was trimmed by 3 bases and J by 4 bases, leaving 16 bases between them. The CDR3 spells CASSLAEGRGYEQYF. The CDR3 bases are TGTGCCAGCAGCTTGGCGGAGGGCCGGGGGTACGAGCAGTACTTC.

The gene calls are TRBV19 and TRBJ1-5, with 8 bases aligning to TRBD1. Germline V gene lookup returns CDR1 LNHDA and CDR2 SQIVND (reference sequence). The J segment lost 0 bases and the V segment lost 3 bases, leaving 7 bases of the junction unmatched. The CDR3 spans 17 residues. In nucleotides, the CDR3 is TGTGCCAGTAGTATTGACAGGGGTCCCTCTAGCAATCAGCCCCAGCATTTT. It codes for CASSIDRGPSSNQPQHF.

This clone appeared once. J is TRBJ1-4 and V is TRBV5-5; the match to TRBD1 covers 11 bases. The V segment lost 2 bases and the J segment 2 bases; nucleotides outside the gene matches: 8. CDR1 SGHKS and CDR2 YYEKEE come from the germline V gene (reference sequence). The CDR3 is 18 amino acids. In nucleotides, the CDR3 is TGTGCCAGCAGCTTCGGACAGGGGGCGAGGTCGACTAATGAAAAACTGTTTTTT. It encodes CASSFGQGARSTNEKLFF.

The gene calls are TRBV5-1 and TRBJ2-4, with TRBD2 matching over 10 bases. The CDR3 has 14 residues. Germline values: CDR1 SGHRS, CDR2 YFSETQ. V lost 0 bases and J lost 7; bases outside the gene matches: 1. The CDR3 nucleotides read TGCGCCAGCAGCTTGGAGGGACTAGCGAACATTCAGTACTTC. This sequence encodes CASSLEGLANIQYF. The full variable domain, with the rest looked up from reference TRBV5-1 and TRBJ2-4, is KAGVTQTPRYLIKTRGQQVTLSCSPISGHRSVSWYQQTPGQGLQFLFEYFSETQRNKGNFPGRFSGRQFSNSRSEMNVSTLELGDSALYLCASSLEGLANIQYFGAGTRLSVL.

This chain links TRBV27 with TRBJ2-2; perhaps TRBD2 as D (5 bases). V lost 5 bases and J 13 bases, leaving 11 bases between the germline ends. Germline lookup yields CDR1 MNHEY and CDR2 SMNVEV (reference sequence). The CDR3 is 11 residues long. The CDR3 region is CASSLKAGLFF. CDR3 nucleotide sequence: TGTGCCAGCAGTCTAAAGGCGGGGCTGTTTTTT.

CDR3 amino acids: CASSGDRGTEQFF. The DNA for the CDR3 is TGCGCCAGCAGTGGGGACAGGGGGACTGAGCAGTTCTTC. This rearrangement joins TRBV5-1 to TRBJ2-1, with 11 bases fitting TRBD1. Trimming took 5 bases from V and 9 from J; bases not matched to a gene: 4. From germline, CDR1 is SGHRS and CDR2 YFSETQ. CDR3 length: 13 residues.

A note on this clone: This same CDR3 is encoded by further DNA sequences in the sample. The CDR3 DNA follows: TGCAGTGCTACCGGAAACACTGAAGCTTTCTTT. Its protein is CSATGNTEAFF. The chain couples TRBV20-1 to TRBJ1-1; D remains ambiguous. Germline V CDR1 and CDR2: DFQATT, SNEGSKA (reference sequence). The CDR3 has 11 residues. Trimming shortened V by 4 bases and J by 2 bases, and 5 bases separated the two germline ends.

CDR3 DNA sequence: TGTGCCAGCAGTTTACGCTGGACCTTGGGATTTAATCAGCCCCAGCATTTT. The encoded protein is CASSLRWTLGFNQPQHF. The genes are TRBV27 and TRBJ1-5; D is uncertain. This CDR3 has 17 residues. V was cut by 2 bases and J by 4 bases, with 18 bases left in between. Germline V gene sequence: CDR1 MNHEY, CDR2 SMNVEV (reference sequence).

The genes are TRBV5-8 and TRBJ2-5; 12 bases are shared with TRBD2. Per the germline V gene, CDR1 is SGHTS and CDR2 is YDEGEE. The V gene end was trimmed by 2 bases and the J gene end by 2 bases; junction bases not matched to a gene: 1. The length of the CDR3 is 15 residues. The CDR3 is CASSLGLAGQETQYF. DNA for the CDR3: TGTGCCAGCAGCTTAGGACTAGCGGGACAAGAGACCCAGTACTTC. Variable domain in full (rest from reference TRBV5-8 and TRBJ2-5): EAGVTQSPTHLIKTRGQQATLRCSPISGHTSVYWYQQALGLGLQFLLWYDEGEERNRGNFPPRFSGRQFPNYSSELNVNALELEDSALYLCASSLGLAGQETQYFGPGTRLLVL.

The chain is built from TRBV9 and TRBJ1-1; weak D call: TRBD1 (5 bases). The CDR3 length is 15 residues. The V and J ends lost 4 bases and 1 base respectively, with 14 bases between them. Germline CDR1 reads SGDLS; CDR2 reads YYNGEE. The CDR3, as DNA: TGTGCCAGCAGCTTCCGCGGGGGGAGGAACACTGAAGCTTTCTTT. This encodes CASSFRGGRNTEAFF. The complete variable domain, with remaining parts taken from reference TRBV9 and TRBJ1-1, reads DSGVTQTPKHLITATGQRVTLRCSPRSGDLSVYWYQQSLDQGLQFLIQYYNGEERAKGNILERFSAQQFPDLHSELNLSSLELGDSALYFCASSFRGGRNTEAFFGQGTRLTVV.

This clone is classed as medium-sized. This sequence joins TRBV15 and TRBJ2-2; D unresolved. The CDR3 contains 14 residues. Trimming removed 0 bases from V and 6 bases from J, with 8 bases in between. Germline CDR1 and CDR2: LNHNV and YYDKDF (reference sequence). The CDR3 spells CATSREGRAGELFF. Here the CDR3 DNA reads TGTGCCACCAGCAGAGAGGGAAGGGCCGGGGAGCTGTTTTTT.

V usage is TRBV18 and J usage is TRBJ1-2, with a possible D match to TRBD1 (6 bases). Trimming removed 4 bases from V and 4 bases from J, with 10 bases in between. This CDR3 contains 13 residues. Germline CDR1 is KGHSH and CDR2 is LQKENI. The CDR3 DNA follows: TGTGCCAGCTCACTTCCAGGGGTCTATGGCTACACCTTC. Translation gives CASSLPGVYGYTF.

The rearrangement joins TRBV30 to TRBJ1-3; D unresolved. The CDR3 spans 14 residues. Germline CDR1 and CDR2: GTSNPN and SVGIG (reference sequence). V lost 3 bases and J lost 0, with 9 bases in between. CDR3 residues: CAWSRESSGNTIYF. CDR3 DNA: TGTGCCTGGAGCCGCGAGAGCTCTGGAAACACCATATATTTT.

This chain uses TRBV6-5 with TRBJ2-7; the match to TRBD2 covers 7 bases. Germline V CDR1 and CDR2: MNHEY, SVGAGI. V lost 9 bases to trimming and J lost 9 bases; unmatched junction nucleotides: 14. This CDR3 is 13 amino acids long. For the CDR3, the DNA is TGTGCCAGAGTCATAGGAGGGGACTACCTGCAGTACGTC. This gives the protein CARVIGGDYLQYV.